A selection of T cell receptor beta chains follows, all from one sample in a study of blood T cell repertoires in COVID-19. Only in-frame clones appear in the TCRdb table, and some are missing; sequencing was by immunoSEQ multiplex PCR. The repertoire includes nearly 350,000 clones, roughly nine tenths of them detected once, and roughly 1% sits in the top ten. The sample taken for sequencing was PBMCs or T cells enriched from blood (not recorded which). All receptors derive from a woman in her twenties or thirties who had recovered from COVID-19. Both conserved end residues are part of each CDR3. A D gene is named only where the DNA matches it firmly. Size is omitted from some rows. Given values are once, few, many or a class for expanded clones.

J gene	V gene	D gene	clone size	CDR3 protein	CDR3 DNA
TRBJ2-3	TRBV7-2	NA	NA	CASVWGQSSTDTQYF	TGTGCCAGCGTGTGGGGGCAATCTAGCACAGATACGCAGTATTTT
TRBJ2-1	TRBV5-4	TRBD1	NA	CASSQSRTGTGGTNEQFF	TGTGCCAGCAGCCAATCGAGAACCGGGACAGGCGGGACGAATGAGCAGTTCTTC
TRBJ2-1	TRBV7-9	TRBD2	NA	CASSARLAGTPNEQFF	TGTGCCAGCAGCGCCCGACTAGCGGGGACCCCCAATGAGCAGTTCTTC
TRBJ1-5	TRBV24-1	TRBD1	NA	CATSEQGDQPQHF	TGTGCCACCAGTGAGCAGGGGGATCAGCCCCAGCATTTT
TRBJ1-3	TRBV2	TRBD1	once	CASNRGSSGNTIYF	TGTGCCAGCAACAGGGGGAGCTCTGGAAACACCATATATTTT
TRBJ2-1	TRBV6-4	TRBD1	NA	CASSDNQGAPYNEQFF	TGTGCCAGCAGTGACAACCAGGGGGCCCCCTACAATGAGCAGTTCTTC
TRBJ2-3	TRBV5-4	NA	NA	CASSGGSGVTDTQYF	TGTGCCAGCAGCGGGGGGTCGGGGGTCACAGATACGCAGTATTTT
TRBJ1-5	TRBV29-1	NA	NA	CSVGAGDRNQPQHF	TGCAGCGTGGGGGCAGGGGACCGCAATCAGCCCCAGCATTTT
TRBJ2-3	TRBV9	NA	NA	CASSVWGEDTQYF	TGTGCCAGCAGCGTATGGGGAGAGGATACGCAGTATTTT
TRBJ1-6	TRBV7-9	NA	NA	CASSLGGLNSPLHF	TGTGCCAGCAGCTTAGGGGGGCTTAATTCACCCCTCCACTTT
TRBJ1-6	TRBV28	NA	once	CASSLTRAGANSPLHF	TGTGCCAGCAGTTTAACCCGGGCGGGGGCGAATTCACCCCTCCACTTT
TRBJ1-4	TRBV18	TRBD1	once	CASSPAGTGVEKLFF	TGTGCCAGCTCACCCGCCGGGACAGGGGTTGAAAAACTGTTTTTT
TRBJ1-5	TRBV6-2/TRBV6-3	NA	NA	CASSPALSNQPQHF	TGTGCCAGCAGTCCAGCGCTTAGCAATCAGCCCCAGCATTTT
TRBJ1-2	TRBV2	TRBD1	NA	CASSGQGYYGYTF	TGTGCCAGCAGCGGACAGGGGTACTATGGCTACACCTTC
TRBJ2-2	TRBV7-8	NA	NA	CASSLAGSSTGELFF	TGTGCCAGCAGCTTAGCGGGGAGCAGCACCGGGGAGCTGTTTTTT
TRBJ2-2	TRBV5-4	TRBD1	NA	CASSLGQGRNTGELFF	TGTGCCAGCAGCTTGGGACAGGGGAGGAACACCGGGGAGCTGTTTTTT
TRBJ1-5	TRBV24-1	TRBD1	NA	CATSDTGGSNQPQHF	TGTGCCACCAGTGATACAGGGGGGAGCAATCAGCCCCAGCATTTT
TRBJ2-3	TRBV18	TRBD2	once	CASSQAGARRDTQYF	TGTGCCAGCTCACAAGCGGGGGCCAGGAGAGATACGCAGTATTTT
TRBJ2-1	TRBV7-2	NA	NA	CASSLALPQERLLYNEQFF	TGTGCCAGCAGCTTAGCGCTCCCCCAGGAACGTTTGTTGTACAATGAGCAGTTCTTC
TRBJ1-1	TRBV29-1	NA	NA	CSVGGAKNTEAFF	TGCAGCGTGGGGGGGGCCAAGAACACTGAAGCTTTCTTT
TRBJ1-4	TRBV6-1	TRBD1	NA	CASSDATGGQKLFF	TGTGCCAGCAGTGATGCAACAGGGGGGCAAAAACTGTTTTTT
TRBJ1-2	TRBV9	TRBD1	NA	CASSVGPPGQRTNYGYTF	TGTGCCAGCAGCGTAGGTCCCCCGGGACAGAGAACTAACTATGGCTACACCTTC
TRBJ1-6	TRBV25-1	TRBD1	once	CASSRDSYNSPLHF	TGTGCCAGCAGCCGGGACAGCTATAATTCACCCCTCCACTTT
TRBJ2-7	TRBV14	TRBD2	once	CASSQGGLADEQYF	TGTGCCAGCAGCCAAGGGGGACTAGCAGACGAGCAGTACTTC
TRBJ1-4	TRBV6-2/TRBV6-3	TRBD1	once	CASSYSKGAINEKLFF	TGTGCCAGCAGTTACTCGAAGGGGGCGATTAATGAAAAACTGTTTTTT
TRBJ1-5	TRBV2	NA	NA	CASSALGALDGQPQHF	TGTGCCAGCAGTGCGTTGGGGGCCTTAGATGGGCAGCCCCAGCATTTT
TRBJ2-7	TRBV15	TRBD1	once	CATSSRGRSGEQYF	TGTGCCACCAGCAGCAGGGGGAGATCGGGCGAGCAGTACTTC
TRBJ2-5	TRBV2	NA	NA	CASSSHRGLRETQYF	TGTGCCAGCAGTTCGCATCGGGGATTGAGAGAGACCCAGTACTTC
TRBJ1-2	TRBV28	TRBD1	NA	CASSPGQGNYGYTF	TGTGCCAGCAGTCCGGGACAGGGAAACTATGGCTACACCTTC
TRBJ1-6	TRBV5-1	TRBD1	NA	CASSGQQSGSYNSPLHF	TGCGCCAGCTCGGGACAGCAATCGGGCTCCTATAATTCACCCCTCCACTTT
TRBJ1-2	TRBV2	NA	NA	CASNGGGGYTF	TGTGCCAGCAATGGCGGGGGCGGCTACACCTTC
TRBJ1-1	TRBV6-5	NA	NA	CASSYPLDSHTEAFF	TGTGCCAGCAGTTACCCCCTCGACAGTCACACTGAAGCTTTCTTT
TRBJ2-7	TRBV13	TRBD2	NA	CASSPNVTSGLSYEQYF	TGTGCCAGCAGCCCGAACGTCACTAGCGGGCTTTCCTACGAGCAGTACTTC
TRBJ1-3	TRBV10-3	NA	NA	CAISESGRSGNTIYF	TGTGCCATCAGTGAGTCGGGGCGCTCTGGAAACACCATATATTTT
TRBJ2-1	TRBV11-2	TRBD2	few	CASSFTTSGAFVNEQFF	TGTGCCAGCAGCTTTACGACTAGCGGGGCCTTCGTCAATGAGCAGTTCTTC
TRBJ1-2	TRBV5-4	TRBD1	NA	CASSPDRNYGYTF	TGTGCCAGCAGCCCGGACAGGAACTATGGCTACACCTTC
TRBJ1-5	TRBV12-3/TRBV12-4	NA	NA	CASSFQGNGHF	TGTGCCAGCAGTTTCCAGGGGAATGGGCATTTT
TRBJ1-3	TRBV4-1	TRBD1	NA	CASSQVSGGTGNTIYF	TGCGCCAGCAGCCAAGTTTCAGGGGGCACTGGAAACACCATATATTTT
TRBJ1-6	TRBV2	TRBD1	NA	CASRETDRGHRPLHF	TGTGCCAGCAGAGAAACGGACAGGGGGCACAGACCCCTCCACTTT
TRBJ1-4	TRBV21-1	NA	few	CASSVINRESCEKLFF	TGTGCCAGCAGCGTCATCAACAGGGAGAGTTGTGAAAAACTGTTTTTT
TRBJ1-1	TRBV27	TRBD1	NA	CASSFPGQGAFF	TGTGCCAGCAGTTTTCCGGGACAGGGAGCTTTCTTT
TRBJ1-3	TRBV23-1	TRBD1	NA	CASSQSREQGSSGNTIYF	TGCGCCAGCAGTCAATCGAGGGAACAGGGGAGCTCTGGAAACACCATATATTTT
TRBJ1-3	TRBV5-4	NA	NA	CASSRPSVSSGNTIYF	TGTGCCAGCAGCAGACCCAGCGTAAGCTCTGGAAACACCATATATTTT
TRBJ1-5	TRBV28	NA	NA	CASIENPQNQPQHF	TGTGCCAGCATCGAAAACCCACAAAATCAGCCCCAGCATTTT
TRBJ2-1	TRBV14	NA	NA	CASSQDRGTRQFF	TGTGCCAGCAGCCAAGATCGAGGGACAAGACAGTTCTTC
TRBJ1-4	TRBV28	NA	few	CASSLHPGIKLFF	TGTGCCAGCAGTTTACATCCGGGAATTAAACTGTTTTTT
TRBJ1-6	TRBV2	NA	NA	CASTRLVQGGNSPLHF	TGTGCCAGCACGAGGCTGGTGCAGGGTGGTAATTCACCCCTCCACTTT
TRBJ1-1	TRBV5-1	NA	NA	CASSSGTNTEAFF	TGCGCCAGCAGCTCAGGGACAAACACTGAAGCTTTCTTT
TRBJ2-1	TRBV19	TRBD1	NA	CASTQGQGGRGEQFF	TGTGCCAGTACCCAGGGACAGGGGGGACGAGGCGAGCAGTTCTTC
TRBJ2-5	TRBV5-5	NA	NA	CASSLARAETQYF	TGTGCCAGCAGCTTGGCGAGGGCAGAGACCCAGTACTTC
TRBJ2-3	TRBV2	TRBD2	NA	CASSDPTSGASTDTQYF	TGTGCCAGCAGTGACCCGACTAGCGGGGCTAGCACAGATACGCAGTATTTT
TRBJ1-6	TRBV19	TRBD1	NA	CASSPRQGLYNSPLHF	TGTGCCAGTAGTCCGAGACAGGGACTCTATAATTCACCCCTCCACTTT
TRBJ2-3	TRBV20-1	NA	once	CSASYPAGTDTQYF	TGCAGTGCTAGTTATCCAGCGGGCACAGATACGCAGTATTTT
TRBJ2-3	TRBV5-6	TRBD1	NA	CASRQGQMYTDTQYF	TGTGCCAGCAGGCAGGGACAGATGTACACAGATACGCAGTATTTT
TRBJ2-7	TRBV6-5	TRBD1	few	CASSYYGTGVYEQYF	TGTGCCAGCAGTTACTATGGGACAGGGGTATACGAGCAGTACTTC